This passage covers 21 T cell receptor beta chains from one sample sequenced in a study of identical twins' blood T cells. In TCRdb, the 5' RACE reads were re-called with MiXCR into one record per CDR3 protein. The sample has roughly 340,000 distinct CDR3 sequences, roughly 27% seen once. The sequenced sample consisted of PBMCs. These TCRs come from a woman aged 18-49 years in good health.

This clonotype was seen a handful of times. The chain carries TRBV11-2 and TRBJ2-7; no clear D. Per the germline V gene, CDR1 is SGHAT and CDR2 is FQNNGV. The CDR3 is 13 amino acids. Trimming cost V 3 bases and J 3 bases, with 9 bases left between them. For the CDR3, the DNA is TGTGCCAGCAGCTTGGATCCGGGCTACGAGCAGTACTTC. Protein: CASSLDPGYEQYF.

This clonotype was recorded a few times. This chain links TRBV2 with TRBJ2-4, with D possibly being TRBD1 or TRBD2 (5 bases each). This CDR3 region has 13 residues. V lost 5 bases and J 8 bases, leaving 13 bases between the germline ends. The germline gives CDR1 SNHLY, CDR2 FYNNEI. CDR3 bases: TGTGCCAGCAGTTTGAACAGGCGGGACATTCAGTACTTC. It is translated as CASSLNRRDIQYF.

J is TRBJ2-5 and V is TRBV6-6; 7 positions agree with TRBD1. This CDR3 is built from 15 residues. The J segment lost 3 bases and the V segment lost 4 bases, leaving 8 bases of the junction unmatched. The germline CDR1 and CDR2 sequences are MNHNY and SVGAGI (reference sequence). In DNA form, the CDR3 reads TGTGCCAGCAGTTTTCCCCGGGACAGAAAAGAGACCCAGTACTTC. Residues: CASSFPRDRKETQYF.

This clonotype was detected only a few times. V and J are TRBV28 and TRBJ1-1, with D possibly TRBD1 on 5 matching bases. The CDR3 spans 13 residues. Germline V gene sequence: CDR1 MDHEN, CDR2 SYDVKM. Between the trimmed V and J ends, which lost 11 bases and 3 bases, there was a span of 16 bases. The chain's CDR3 is CAARVGGDTEAFF. The CDR3 DNA is TGTGCCGCACGGGTGGGGGGGGACACTGAAGCTTTCTTT. Drawing the rest from reference TRBV28 and TRBJ1-1, the complete variable domain is DVKVTQSSRYLVKRTGEKVFLECVQDMDHENMFWYRQDPGLGLRLIYFSYDVKMKEKGDIPEGYSVSREKKERFSLILESASTNQTSMYLCAARVGGDTEAFFGQGTRLTVV.

V gene TRBV11-2 combines with J gene TRBJ1-1, with D possibly matching TRBD1 (5 bases). The CDR3 consists of 16 residues. The germline V and J ends were trimmed by 1 base and 1 base, with 13 bases remaining between them. Per germline, CDR1 SGHAT and CDR2 FQNNGV. CDR3 sequence: CASSLGQGFENTEAFF. The CDR3, as DNA: TGTGCCAGCAGCTTAGGCCAGGGATTTGAGAACACTGAAGCTTTCTTT. The full variable domain, in which reference TRBV11-2 and TRBJ1-1 provide the parts outside the CDR3, is EAGVAQSPRYKIIEKRQSVAFWCNPISGHATLYWYQQILGQGPKLLIQFQNNGVVDDSQLPKDRFSAERLKGVDSTLKIQPAKLEDSAVYLCASSLGQGFENTEAFFGQGTRLTVV.

The chain has TRBV5-8 and TRBJ1-2; 7 positions match TRBD1. V lost 3 bases to trimming and J lost 7 bases; unmatched junction nucleotides: 12. Germline V gene sequence: CDR1 SGHTS, CDR2 YDEGEE. The CDR3 sequence is 15 residues long. CDR3 in amino acids: CASSSKQGDRFGYTF. In nucleotides, the CDR3 is TGTGCCAGCAGCTCGAAGCAGGGGGATCGTTTTGGCTACACCTTC.

Ten or more counts support this clonotype. This chain joins TRBV6-1 and TRBJ1-1; 7 bases line up with TRBD1. The V and J ends lost 0 bases and 4 bases, in that order; junction bases with no gene match: 5. This CDR3 is 15 amino acids long. The germline CDR1 and CDR2 sequences are MNHNS and SASEGT. In nucleotides, the CDR3 is TGTGCCAGCAGTGAAGCGGCTGGACAGGCCACTGAAGCTTTCTTT. Its protein product is CASSEAAGQATEAFF.

The chain couples TRBV5-1 to TRBJ2-7; maybe TRBD1 (6 bases). The V and J ends lost 1 base and 5 bases respectively, with 13 bases between them. The germline V gene encodes CDR1 SGHRS and CDR2 YFSETQ. The CDR3 runs 14 residues. The CDR3, as DNA: TGCGCCAGCAGCTTGACACAGGGTAACGACGAGCAGTACTTC. This encodes CASSLTQGNDEQYF.

This CDR3 reads CSARVGRANEKLFF. CDR3 nucleotides: TGCAGTGCTAGAGTCGGGCGGGCTAATGAAAAACTGTTTTTT. This chain joins TRBV20-1 and TRBJ1-4, with no clear D. Trimming cost V 1 base and J 3 bases, with 9 bases left between them. Per the germline V gene, CDR1 is DFQATT and CDR2 is SNEGSKA (reference sequence). The CDR3 loop spans 14 amino acids.

The chain carries TRBV10-3 and TRBJ1-2, with D possibly being TRBD1 (6 bases). Germline V lookup: CDR1 ENHRY, CDR2 SYGVKD. The V gene lost 6 bases and the J gene lost 7 bases, with 21 bases spanning the gap. The CDR3 runs to 15 residues. As DNA, the CDR3 is TGTGCCATCAGCACCTTTACAGGGACACAAGGTGGCTACACCTTC. Protein product: CAISTFTGTQGGYTF.

This clonotype was picked up a small number of times. The chain recombines TRBV27 with TRBJ1-2; D uncertain. The CDR3 length is 14 residues. V was pared by 7 bases and J by 0 bases, with 12 bases between. Germline CDR1 MNHEY, CDR2 SMNVEV (reference sequence). The CDR3 loop is CASKRGNSNYGYTF. CDR3 bases: TGTGCCAGCAAAAGAGGGAATTCTAACTATGGCTACACCTTC.

This chain uses TRBV5-1 with TRBJ1-1, with D perhaps matching TRBD1 (6 bases). In germline, CDR1 is SGHRS, CDR2 YFSETQ. Trimming took off 0 bases at V and 9 bases at J, with 15 bases between the two ends. The CDR3 consists of 14 residues. CDR3 nucleotide sequence: TGCGCCAGCAGCTTGGTACGTATGGACAGTCAAGCTTTCTTT. Translation: CASSLVRMDSQAFF.

The chain has TRBV20-1 and TRBJ2-4, with D perhaps TRBD1 or TRBD2 (5 bases each). Per the germline V gene, CDR1 is DFQATT and CDR2 is SNEGSKA (reference sequence). Trimming took 1 base from V and 4 from J, leaving 20 bases between them. The CDR3 contains 17 residues. The CDR3 nucleotides read TGCAGTGCTAGAGGGATGAGAGACGCTGGGGGTAAAAACATTCAGTACTTC. Translation gives CSARGMRDAGGKNIQYF.

This clonotype was seen a handful of times. The chain employs TRBV29-1 and TRBJ2-7; no definite D call. This CDR3 is built from 12 residues. Germline V gene sequence: CDR1 SQVTM, CDR2 ANQGSEA. Trimming took off 4 bases at V and 9 bases at J, with 16 bases between the two ends. The CDR3 loop reads CSVVAAGTTQYF. The CDR3 DNA reads TGCAGCGTTGTCGCGGCAGGAACTACGCAGTACTTC.

The chain uses TRBV10-2 and TRBJ2-3; the D is unclear. From germline, CDR1 is WSHSY and CDR2 SAAADI. The CDR3 covers 14 residues. Trimming took 6 bases from V and 0 from J, leaving 10 bases between them. The CDR3 loop reads CASRVQTSTDTQYF. CDR3 in DNA: TGCGCCAGCAGGGTCCAAACTAGCACAGATACGCAGTATTTT.

This chain connects TRBV20-1 to TRBJ2-2; no clear D. V was clipped by 2 bases and J by 5 bases, with 9 bases between them. Germline V gene data show CDR1 as DFQATT and CDR2 as SNEGSKA (reference sequence). The CDR3 length is 13 residues. This CDR3 reads CSARTDLTGELFF. CDR3 bases: TGCAGTGCTAGAACCGACCTTACCGGGGAGCTGTTTTTT.

The V gene is TRBV7-6, the J gene TRBJ1-3; a possible D gene is TRBD1 (5 bases). The CDR3 runs to 14 residues. Between the trimmed V and J ends, which lost 2 bases and 4 bases, there was a span of 9 bases. Germline V lookup: CDR1 SGHVS, CDR2 FNYEAQ. The CDR3 spells CASSLQGRGNTIYF. Here the CDR3 DNA reads TGTGCCAGCAGCTTACAGGGTCGAGGAAACACCATATATTTT.

This clonotype was recorded at least ten times. The chain links TRBV20-1 to TRBJ2-1, with a weak D call TRBD2 (5 bases). CDR1 and CDR2 (germline): DFQATT, SNEGSKA (reference sequence). CDR3 length: 12 amino acids. Trimming shortened V by 5 bases and J by 3 bases, and 8 bases separated the two germline ends. CDR3 coding DNA: TGCAGTGCTCATAGCGACTACAATGAGCAGTTCTTC. Encoded protein: CSAHSDYNEQFF.

The chain has TRBV20-1 and TRBJ2-7; no reliable D call. The ends were cut back, 6 bases at V and 2 bases at J, with 14 bases in the middle. Germline CDR1 DFQATT, CDR2 SNEGSKA (reference sequence). This CDR3 comprises 13 residues. This chain's CDR3 is CSADSRQTYEQYF. CDR3 nucleotides: TGCAGTGCCGACTCCCGACAAACCTACGAGCAGTACTTC.

This clonotype was counted a few times. The rearrangement joins TRBV20-1 to TRBJ1-2; D not resolved. The germline gives CDR1 DFQATT, CDR2 SNEGSKA (reference sequence). V was clipped by 6 bases and J by 3 bases, with 5 bases between them. The CDR3 is 10 amino acids. CDR3: CSAPHYGYTF. The CDR3 DNA sequence: TGCAGTGCGCCCCACTATGGCTACACCTTC.

J is TRBJ1-6 and V is TRBV10-3, with D unresolved. CDR1 and CDR2 from the germline V gene are ENHRY and SYGVKD. The CDR3 has 14 amino acids. Trimming took off 3 bases at V and 9 bases at J, with 12 bases between the two ends. Here the CDR3 DNA reads TGTGCCATCAGTGATTCCGGAACCCGTTCACCCCTCCACTTT. Translating it yields CAISDSGTRSPLHF.